Listed here are 23 T cell receptor beta chains from one sample, sequenced in a study of T cell changes during pregnancy in multiple sclerosis. The method was immunoSEQ multiplex PCR; TCRdb's version includes in-frame clones alone and lacks a portion of them. The sample has tens of thousands of clones, roughly 91% seen once. Material: CD8+ T cells from peripheral blood mononuclear cells, obtained before pregnancy. The source of these receptors is a female donor with multiple sclerosis, enrolled in a pregnancy study.

The chain joins TRBV6-5 to TRBJ1-2, with D tentatively TRBD1 (6 bases). V dropped 6 bases and J dropped 2 bases, with 19 bases sitting between them. The germline V gene has CDR1 MNHEY and CDR2 SVGAGI. CDR3 length equals 16 residues. The DNA of the CDR3 is TGTGCCAGCAGCTACGGAATTTTTGGACAGAACTATGGCTACACCTTC. Protein sequence: CASSYGIFGQNYGYTF.

In DNA, the CDR3 is TGTGCCTGGAGCGGTCGGGAGGGGGACCATGAAAAACTGTTTTTT. Translated, it gives CAWSGREGDHEKLFF. The gene calls are TRBV30 and TRBJ1-4, with D possibly being TRBD1 (6 bases). The CDR3 contains 15 residues. Germline CDR1 and CDR2: GTSNPN and SVGIG (reference sequence). The ends were cut back, 3 bases at V and 6 bases at J, with 17 bases in the middle. The full variable domain, with the rest looked up from reference TRBV30 and TRBJ1-4, is SQTIHQWPATLVQPVGSPLSLECTVEGTSNPNLYWYRQAAGRGLQLLFYSVGIGQISSEVPQNLSASRPQDRQFILSSKKLLLSDSGFYLCAWSGREGDHEKLFFGSGTQLSVL.

This sequence joins TRBV2 and TRBJ2-5; the match to TRBD2 covers 7 bases. Germline loops: CDR1 SNHLY, CDR2 FYNNEI. The junction had 6 bases not matched to a gene; V was cut back by 7 bases and J by 1 base. This CDR3 has 14 amino acids. The CDR3: CASNGQRGQETQYF. In nucleotides, the CDR3 is TGTGCCAGCAATGGCCAGCGGGGCCAAGAGACCCAGTACTTC.

This chain links TRBV4-1 with TRBJ2-6, with 7 bases aligning to TRBD2. The CDR3 consists of 16 residues. The V gene's germline CDR1 is MGHRA and CDR2 YSYEKL. Trimming cost V 8 bases and J 0 bases; bases outside gene matches: 7. The CDR3 region has the DNA TGCGCCAGCGGGCCGGGGGGTGCCTCTGGGGCCAACGTCCTGACTTTC. Residues: CASGPGGASGANVLTF.

This clone was counted a single time. The chain couples TRBV5-6 to TRBJ1-5; D unclear. Germline V lookup: CDR1 SGHDT, CDR2 YYEEEE. This CDR3 is built from 16 residues. V was clipped by 0 bases and J by 6 bases, with 16 bases between them. The CDR3 DNA is TGTGCCAGCAGCTTGGCGGGTTTGGGGAGCGTTCAGCCCCAGCATTTT. Encoded protein: CASSLAGLGSVQPQHF.

This clone occurred a few times. This chain joins TRBV6-1 and TRBJ1-2; D remains ambiguous. CDR1 and CDR2 (germline): MNHNS, SASEGT. With 1 base removed from V and 7 bases from J, the gap between germline ends came to 16 bases. This CDR3 region has 15 residues. The CDR3 reads CASSEDSFSVFGYTF. The CDR3 region has the DNA TGTGCCAGCAGTGAAGATTCCTTTTCGGTTTTTGGCTACACCTTC.

The V call is TRBV4-2, the J call TRBJ2-7, with 8 bases identical to TRBD1. CDR1 is LGHNA and CDR2 is YNFKEQ in the germline V gene. There are 15 residues in the CDR3. J lost 0 bases, V lost 2 bases, and 3 bases had no gene match. The CDR3 nucleotides read TGTGCCAGCAGCCAACTGACAGGGGCCTCCTACGAGCAGTACTTC. This translates into CASSQLTGASYEQYF.

The genes are TRBV4-3 and TRBJ2-3, with D hard to call. V lost 1 base to trimming and J lost 4 bases, with 3 bases between them. The CDR3 is 12 residues long. Germline loops: CDR1 LGHNA, CDR2 YSLEER. The CDR3 DNA follows: TGCGCCAGCAGCCAAGCTCCAGATACGCAGTATTTT. It encodes CASSQAPDTQYF.

This clone was detected only a few times. In DNA, the CDR3 is TGTGCCACCAGCAGAAACAGGGACTCTGGGGCCAACGTCCTGACTTTC. Amino acid sequence: CATSRNRDSGANVLTF. The V and J genes are TRBV15 and TRBJ2-6; weak D call: TRBD1 (6 bases). The CDR3 has 16 amino acids. The V and J ends lost 2 bases and 0 bases respectively, with 8 bases between them. The germline gives CDR1 LNHNV, CDR2 YYDKDF (reference sequence).

This clone was counted a single time. This sequence joins TRBV9 and TRBJ2-1; weak D call: TRBD2 (7 bases). The V end was cut by 1 base, the J end by 7 bases, with 15 bases between. This CDR3 has 15 amino acids. The germline gives CDR1 SGDLS, CDR2 YYNGEE. CDR3 protein: CASSVLGGAPNEQFF. In DNA, the CDR3 is TGTGCCAGCAGCGTATTGGGGGGGGCTCCTAATGAGCAGTTCTTC.

This clone has only one observation. The chain combines TRBV2 with TRBJ2-3, with 8 bases aligning to TRBD1. The CDR3 spans 15 residues. Germline CDR1 SNHLY, CDR2 FYNNEI. J was trimmed by 1 base and V by 6 bases; bases with no gene match: 6. CDR3 residues: CASRPDRVGTDTQYF. CDR3 DNA: TGTGCCAGCAGACCGGACAGGGTAGGCACAGATACGCAGTATTTT.

The V call is TRBV4-1, the J call TRBJ1-5; no definite D call. Germline CDR1 MGHRA, CDR2 YSYEKL. V lost 3 bases and J lost 1, with 16 bases in between. The CDR3 contains 17 residues. CDR3: CASSQILLSSSNQPQHF. Here the CDR3 DNA reads TGCGCCAGCAGCCAGATACTTCTCAGTAGCAGCAATCAGCCCCAGCATTTT.

The chain carries TRBV27 and TRBJ2-5, with D possibly matching TRBD2 (8 bases). The germline V gene encodes CDR1 MNHEY and CDR2 SMNVEV (reference sequence). The ends were cut back, 3 bases at V and 4 bases at J, with 15 bases in the middle. The CDR3 length is 15 residues. The CDR3 DNA follows: TGTGCCAGCAGTTTCGGGGGGGCAGGGGGAGAGACCCAGTACTTC. Amino acids: CASSFGGAGGETQYF.

This sequence joins TRBV7-8 and TRBJ2-3, with TRBD2 matching 11 bases. This CDR3 is 15 amino acids long. V shed 8 bases, J shed 2 bases, and the junction held 6 bases outside the gene matches. Germline values: CDR1 SGHVS, CDR2 FQNEAQ. The CDR3 here is CASRRLAGFTDTQYF. DNA for the CDR3: TGTGCCAGCCGACGACTAGCGGGATTCACAGATACGCAGTATTTT.

V is TRBV6-1 and J is TRBJ1-2; TRBD1 matches at 7 bases. The CDR3 covers 15 residues. Trimming at V came to 4 bases and at J to 3 bases, leaving 8 bases not matched to a gene. CDR1 is MNHNS, CDR2 SASEGT, per germline. The CDR3 DNA reads as TGTGCCAGCAGTGGAATGGAGGGGGCTGACTATGGCTACACCTTC. It is translated as CASSGMEGADYGYTF.

The rearrangement joins TRBV11-3 to TRBJ2-2, with D maybe TRBD1 (6 bases). The CDR3 loop spans 16 amino acids. Trimming took off 2 bases at V and 3 bases at J, with 13 bases between the two ends. The germline V gene encodes CDR1 SGHNT and CDR2 YENEEA. DNA for the CDR3: TGTGCCAGCAGCTTACCCGGGACAAGAGACACCGGGGAGCTGTTTTTT. Its protein product is CASSLPGTRDTGELFF.

This clone has only one observation. The V call is TRBV6-1, the J call TRBJ1-1; D not resolved. Germline V CDR1 and CDR2: MNHNS, SASEGT. The CDR3 loop spans 14 amino acids. V lost 0 bases and J lost 4, with 9 bases in between. The CDR3 sequence is CASSEAFEGTEAFF. The CDR3 nucleotides are TGTGCCAGCAGTGAAGCGTTTGAGGGCACTGAAGCTTTCTTT.

The gene calls are TRBV30 and TRBJ2-7, with D possibly being TRBD2 (6 bases). This CDR3 is built from 13 residues. V lost 4 bases, J lost 1 base, and 11 bases lay in between. Germline CDR1 and CDR2: GTSNPN and SVGIG (reference sequence). The CDR3, as DNA: TGTGCCTGGAAGGCGGGGAGGTCCTACGAGCAGTACTTC. Its protein is CAWKAGRSYEQYF. Using reference TRBV30 and TRBJ2-7 for the parts outside the CDR3, the full variable domain is SQTIHQWPATLVQPVGSPLSLECTVEGTSNPNLYWYRQAAGRGLQLLFYSVGIGQISSEVPQNLSASRPQDRQFILSSKKLLLSDSGFYLCAWKAGRSYEQYFGPGTRLTVT.

This chain uses TRBV2 with TRBJ1-1; 8 positions match TRBD1. The CDR3 is 14 amino acids. Germline values: CDR1 SNHLY, CDR2 FYNNEI. V trimming: 7 bases; J trimming: 8 bases; junction bases outside the gene matches: 12. CDR3 bases: TGTGCCAGCAATATTTGGGCAGGGGGCAGCGAAGCTTTCTTT. Protein sequence: CASNIWAGGSEAFF.

This clone came up once. The chain employs TRBV6-5 and TRBJ2-7; a possible D gene is TRBD1 (5 bases). V lost 4 bases to trimming and J lost 3 bases, with 16 bases between them. There are 15 residues in the CDR3. Germline V gene sequence: CDR1 MNHEY, CDR2 SVGAGI. This CDR3 reads CASSWLGAQSYEQYF. The CDR3 bases are TGTGCCAGCAGTTGGCTAGGGGCACAAAGCTACGAGCAGTACTTC.

The chain employs TRBV13 and TRBJ2-7, with D perhaps TRBD1 (6 bases). The CDR3 is made up of 15 amino acids. Germline V lookup: CDR1 PRHDT, CDR2 FYEKMQ (reference sequence). V was trimmed by 5 bases and J by 3 bases, leaving 17 bases between them. The chain's CDR3 is CASSPNPGHIYEQYF. The CDR3 bases are TGTGCCAGCAGCCCAAATCCGGGACATATCTACGAGCAGTACTTC.

This clone has only one observation. The V and J genes are TRBV9 and TRBJ1-4, with a weak D call TRBD1 (6 bases). This CDR3 region has 16 residues. CDR1 SGDLS and CDR2 YYNGEE come from the germline V gene. V shed 0 bases and J shed 3 bases, with 12 bases lying between them. Written as DNA, the CDR3 is TGTGCCAGCAGCGTAGGGAACAGGGATCCTAATGAAAAACTGTTTTTT. It specifies CASSVGNRDPNEKLFF.

The V call is TRBV30, the J call TRBJ2-7; TRBD1 aligns across 8 bases. Germline V gene data show CDR1 as GTSNPN and CDR2 as SVGIG (reference sequence). This CDR3 has 14 amino acids. The J segment lost 5 bases and the V segment lost 3 bases, leaving 9 bases of the junction unmatched. CDR3 sequence: CAWSSGTGKNEQYF. The CDR3 bases are TGTGCCTGGAGCTCCGGGACAGGAAAAAACGAGCAGTACTTC.